Below, 30 T cell receptor beta chains from the same sample are listed, as sequenced in a study of cytomegalovirus exposure and HLA in healthy donors. PCR employed 60 Vbeta and 13 Jbeta primers. Assay used: immunoSEQ multiplex PCR; TCRdb lists only in-frame clones, some missing. Of about 90,000 clones listed, roughly 60% were seen once; the top ten hold around 5.5%. Sequenced material: PBMCs. Receptor source: a woman younger than 45 in good health and CMV-seropositive.

This chain links TRBV9 with TRBJ2-7; TRBD2 agrees at 8 bases. Trimming took 0 bases from V and 1 from J; bases not matched to a gene: 3. The CDR3 consists of 15 residues. From germline, CDR1 is SGDLS and CDR2 YYNGEE. The DNA of the CDR3 is TGTGCCAGCAGCGTAGTCCCGGGGGGGTCCTACGAGCAGTACTTC. Translated, it gives CASSVVPGGSYEQYF.

V is TRBV14 and J is TRBJ2-3, with unresolved D. V dropped 4 bases and J dropped 1 base, with 6 bases sitting between them. This CDR3 is built from 13 residues. Germline-derived CDR1 and CDR2 are SGHDN and FVKESK. The CDR3 loop is CASSLAGTDTQYF. Written as DNA, the CDR3 is TGTGCCAGCAGCCTGGCGGGCACAGATACGCAGTATTTT.

The rearrangement joins TRBV27 to TRBJ1-5, with 9 positions matching TRBD1. The CDR3 spans 15 residues. Trimming cost V 7 bases and J 5 bases; bases outside gene matches: 9. Germline V gene lookup returns CDR1 MNHEY and CDR2 SMNVEV (reference sequence). The CDR3 DNA reads TGTGCCAGCACCTCAACGGGACAGGGTGATCAGCCCCAGCATTTT. The encoded protein is CASTSTGQGDQPQHF.

This clone was seen a single time. The chain combines TRBV28 with TRBJ1-6; D not certain. V lost 7 bases and J lost 7, with 20 bases in between. CDR1 is MDHEN, CDR2 SYDVKM, per germline. The length of the CDR3 is 16 residues. The CDR3 spells CASIRGGWAENSPLHF. The CDR3 DNA sequence: TGTGCCAGCATTCGAGGAGGCTGGGCGGAGAATTCACCCCTCCACTTT.

This clone was picked up a small number of times. The chain couples TRBV30 to TRBJ2-7; 10 bases agree with TRBD1. This CDR3 spans 12 amino acids. Germline V gene data show CDR1 as GTSNPN and CDR2 as SVGIG (reference sequence). V lost 1 base, J lost 11 bases, and 5 bases stayed unmatched. The CDR3 loop reads CAWSATGTGEYF. As DNA, the CDR3 is TGTGCCTGGAGTGCTACCGGGACAGGGGAGTACTTC.

The chain is built from TRBV11-3 and TRBJ2-2; D is perhaps TRBD2 (5 bases). Looked up from germline, CDR1 is SGHNT and CDR2 is YENEEA. Trimming pared 1 base from V and 6 bases from J, leaving 12 bases between. The length of the CDR3 is 15 residues. The CDR3 bases are TGTGCCAGCAGCTTAGCAGTCCGAGGGTCCGGGGAGCTGTTTTTT. Encoded protein: CASSLAVRGSGELFF.

The chain carries TRBV6-4 and TRBJ1-6; 7 nucleotides match TRBD1. The CDR3 sequence is 14 residues long. With V trimmed by 10 bases and J by 5 bases, 8 bases remained unmatched. Germline values: CDR1 MRHNA, CDR2 SNTAGT. CDR3 in amino acids: CATDDRENNSPLHF. Written as DNA, the CDR3 is TGTGCCACTGACGACAGGGAAAATAATTCACCCCTCCACTTT.

The chain carries TRBV18 and TRBJ1-2; 9 bases match TRBD1. CDR1 is KGHSH and CDR2 is LQKENI in the germline V gene. The V segment lost 0 bases and the J segment 0 bases; nucleotides outside the gene matches: 2. The CDR3 contains 16 residues. The CDR3 spells CASSPPGQGTNYGYTF. The CDR3 nucleotides are TGTGCCAGCTCACCACCCGGACAGGGGACTAACTATGGCTACACCTTC.

This clone was counted between two and nine times. One end of the junction is discordant with germline, which a read error may explain. V usage is TRBV27 and J usage is TRBJ1-2; D is uncertain. CDR1 is MNHEY and CDR2 is SMNVEV in the germline V gene (reference sequence). This CDR3 comprises 16 residues. The CDR3, as DNA: TGTGCCAGCAGTTTAAAAGCGGCCCCCGGTGGCTATGGCTACCCCTTC. Protein: CASSLKAAPGGYGYPF.

The rearrangement uses TRBV6-6 and TRBJ1-4; D remains unclear. The CDR3 runs 14 residues. Germline V lookup: CDR1 MNHNY, CDR2 SVGAGI (reference sequence). V was cut by 5 bases and J by 1 base, with 8 bases left in between. Written as DNA, the CDR3 is TGTGCCAGCAGTCGCAGACAAACTAATGAAAAACTGTTTTTT. Encoded protein: CASSRRQTNEKLFF.

Turning to this clone: This sample includes further DNA sequences coding for the same CDR3. The J gene is TRBJ2-7, the V gene TRBV20-1, with D uncertain. V lost 3 bases and J 0 bases, leaving 3 bases between the germline ends. Germline-derived CDR1 and CDR2 are DFQATT and SNEGSKA (reference sequence). The CDR3 is 11 amino acids. CDR3 amino acids: CSASYSYEQYF. The CDR3, as DNA: TGCAGTGCTAGTTACTCCTACGAGCAGTACTTC.

The rearrangement joins TRBV4-1 to TRBJ2-7; 10 positions agree with TRBD1. Germline V gives CDR1 MGHRA, CDR2 YSYEKL. V lost 3 bases, J lost 5 bases, and 7 bases stayed unmatched. CDR3 length equals 15 residues. DNA for the CDR3: TGCGCCAGCAGCCACCCGGGACAGGGGATCCACGAGCAGTACTTC. It is translated as CASSHPGQGIHEQYF.

This clone was seen only once. This sequence joins TRBV6-6 and TRBJ1-2, with unresolved D. The CDR3 spans 15 residues. Germline V gene lookup returns CDR1 MNHNY and CDR2 SVGAGI (reference sequence). Trimming left V 0 bases short and J 2 bases short, with 10 bases between. The CDR3 DNA sequence: TGTGCCAGCAGTTACTCAGGAATCGGGAACTATGGCTACACCTTC. This codes for CASSYSGIGNYGYTF.

In its sample, this clone was seen a few times. The chain is built from TRBV5-5 and TRBJ2-7; the match to TRBD2 covers 8 bases. The length of the CDR3 is 15 residues. The germline gives CDR1 SGHKS, CDR2 YYEKEE (reference sequence). V shed 0 bases, J shed 4 bases, and the junction held 6 bases outside the gene matches. This chain's CDR3 is CASSLVGGGWYEQYF. The CDR3 nucleotides read TGTGCCAGCAGCTTGGTTGGCGGGGGGTGGTACGAGCAGTACTTC.

This clone was seen a handful of times. The chain combines TRBV21-1 with TRBJ1-5. TRBV21-1 is assigned pseudogene status. The CDR3 totals 13 residues. CDR3 loop: CASSKHGIQPQHF. The CDR3 DNA sequence: TGTGCCAGCAGCAAACACGGTATTCAGCCCCAGCATTTT.

This clone was seen only a few times. The genes are TRBV7-9 and TRBJ1-2, with D unclear. This CDR3 contains 15 residues. CDR1 is SEHNR and CDR2 is FQNEAQ in the germline V gene (reference sequence). Trimming removed 6 bases from V and 4 bases from J, with 18 bases in between. In DNA, the CDR3 is TGTGCCAGCAGTCCCCCCCAGGAACTGGCCTATGGCTACACCTTC. It is translated as CASSPPQELAYGYTF. The entire variable domain, with the rest obtained from reference TRBV7-9 and TRBJ1-2, is as follows: DTGVSQNPRHKITKRGQNVTFRCDPISEHNRLYWYRQTLGQGPEFLTYFQNEAQLEKSRLLSDRFSAERPKGSFSTLEIQRTEQGDSAMYLCASSPPQELAYGYTFGSGTRLTVV.

This sequence joins TRBV30 and TRBJ2-2, with 8 bases that match TRBD2. The CDR3 has 16 amino acids. The germline CDR1 and CDR2 sequences are GTSNPN and SVGIG (reference sequence). V was clipped by 3 bases and J by 0 bases; unmatched bases: 6. CDR3 bases: TGTGCCTGGAGCGCCCCGGGACTAGCGAACACCGGGGAGCTGTTTTTT. Translated: CAWSAPGLANTGELFF. Filled out from reference TRBV30 and TRBJ2-2, the complete variable domain reads SQTIHQWPATLVQPVGSPLSLECTVEGTSNPNLYWYRQAAGRGLQLLFYSVGIGQISSEVPQNLSASRPQDRQFILSSKKLLLSDSGFYLCAWSAPGLANTGELFFGEGSRLTVL.

V gene TRBV6-1 combines with J gene TRBJ2-2; D is ambiguous. The CDR3 extends over 13 amino acids. Trimming stripped 3 bases from V and 5 bases from J, with 7 bases between. Germline CDR1 reads MNHNS; CDR2 reads SASEGT. In nucleotides, the CDR3 is TGTGCCAGCAGTGAGAGAGAAACCGGGGAGCTGTTTTTT. Its translation: CASSERETGELFF.

The genes are TRBV6-5 and TRBJ2-3, with 8 bases that match TRBD1. Germline trimming cut 6 bases from V and 3 bases from J; bases unmatched to any gene: 8. CDR1 is MNHEY and CDR2 is SVGAGI in the germline V gene. This CDR3 has 15 amino acids. CDR3 amino acids: CASRWTGLGTDTQYF. CDR3 nucleotides: TGTGCCAGCAGATGGACAGGGCTGGGGACAGATACGCAGTATTTT.

The V gene is TRBV6-1, the J gene TRBJ1-1; D is undetermined. From germline, CDR1 is MNHNS and CDR2 SASEGT. The CDR3 covers 12 residues. V dropped 5 bases and J dropped 0 bases, with 4 bases sitting between them. The CDR3 bases are TGTGCCAGCAGTTATCTGAACACTGAAGCTTTCTTT. It specifies CASSYLNTEAFF.

J is TRBJ1-2 and V is TRBV30; perhaps TRBD1 as D (5 bases). Germline V lookup: CDR1 GTSNPN, CDR2 SVGIG (reference sequence). The CDR3 is 13 residues long. V was shortened by 3 bases and J by 7 bases, with 15 bases between the two germline ends. The CDR3 DNA follows: TGTGCCTGGAGCCCTGGGACTTATTCTGGCTACACCTTC. Translated, it gives CAWSPGTYSGYTF.

The chain employs TRBV4-2 and TRBJ2-7, with D perhaps TRBD2 (6 bases). From germline, CDR1 is LGHNA and CDR2 YNFKEQ. Trimming cost V 0 bases and J 1 base, with 13 bases left between them. The CDR3 runs to 16 residues. The CDR3 bases are TGTGCCAGCAGCCAAGATAGCGGCAGCGCATCCTACGAGCAGTACTTC. Its protein product is CASSQDSGSASYEQYF.

The chain has TRBV19 and TRBJ2-5; perhaps TRBD2 as D (5 bases). Germline lookup yields CDR1 LNHDA and CDR2 SQIVND (reference sequence). The CDR3 covers 15 residues. V gave up 5 bases and J gave up 5 bases, with 18 bases separating them. DNA for the CDR3: TGTGCCAGTAGTTCCGAGCGGTTCCCTGGGGAGACCCAGTACTTC. Its translation is CASSSERFPGETQYF. Filled out from reference TRBV19 and TRBJ2-5, the complete variable domain reads DGGITQSPKYLFRKEGQNVTLSCEQNLNHDAMYWYRQDPGQGLRLIYYSQIVNDFQKGDIAEGYSVSREKKESFPLTVTSAQKNPTAFYLCASSSERFPGETQYFGPGTRLLVL.

This clone was found a few times. The V gene is TRBV11-3, the J gene TRBJ1-6; 7 positions agree with TRBD1. Trimming at V came to 5 bases and at J to 7 bases, leaving 5 bases not matched to a gene. The CDR3 covers 14 residues. CDR1 is SGHNT and CDR2 is YENEEA in the germline V gene. CDR3 in amino acids: CASSPGTENSPLHF. CDR3 coding DNA: TGTGCCAGCAGCCCGGGGACAGAGAATTCACCCCTCCACTTT.

The V call is TRBV7-9, the J call TRBJ1-1; 7 bases agree with TRBD1. The CDR3 covers 14 residues. Looked up from germline, CDR1 is SEHNR and CDR2 is FQNEAQ (reference sequence). J gave up 11 bases and V 3 bases, and 12 bases lay outside the gene matches. The chain's CDR3 is CASSLTRTGGGAFF. CDR3 coding DNA: TGTGCCAGCAGCTTGACCCGGACAGGTGGAGGTGCTTTCTTT.

This clone has more than one count but fewer than ten. The chain couples TRBV7-2 to TRBJ1-5; D remains ambiguous. The V end lost 4 bases, the J end lost 7 bases, and 17 bases lay between the germline ends. CDR3 length: 15 amino acids. The germline V gene encodes CDR1 SGHTA and CDR2 FQGNSA. CDR3 sequence: CASSSQRVVGQPQHF. CDR3 nucleotides: TGTGCCAGCAGCTCCCAGAGGGTGGTCGGGCAGCCCCAGCATTTT.

The chain links TRBV9 to TRBJ2-1; 8 bases map to TRBD1. The CDR3 spans 12 residues. CDR1 is SGDLS and CDR2 is YYNGEE in the germline V gene. V gave up 4 bases and J gave up 10 bases; unmatched junction bases: 4. CDR3 sequence (DNA): TGTGCCAGCAGCTTACAGGGGGGCGAGCAGTTCTTC. Translation gives CASSLQGGEQFF. The variable domain in full, completed from reference TRBV9 and TRBJ2-1, reads DSGVTQTPKHLITATGQRVTLRCSPRSGDLSVYWYQQSLDQGLQFLIQYYNGEERAKGNILERFSAQQFPDLHSELNLSSLELGDSALYFCASSLQGGEQFFGPGTRLTVL.

This clone was detected only a few times. CDR3 residues: CAISESSSWTAATEAFF. The CDR3 nucleotides are TGTGCCATCAGTGAGTCTTCTTCTTGGACAGCGGCCACTGAAGCTTTCTTT. The chain combines TRBV10-3 with TRBJ1-1; D is possibly TRBD1 (6 bases). The germline V gene encodes CDR1 ENHRY and CDR2 SYGVKD. This CDR3 has 17 residues. V gave up 0 bases and J gave up 4 bases, with 18 bases separating them.

This clone was counted a few times. The chain carries TRBV5-3 and TRBJ1-5; a possible D gene is TRBD1 (5 bases). TRBV5-3 is an ORF; its function is uncertain. This CDR3 is built from 15 residues. Trimming shortened V by 8 bases and J by 0 bases, and 15 bases separated the two germline ends. The CDR3 loop is CASSREGRSNQPQHF. CDR3 bases: TGTGCCAGCAGCCGGGAGGGGCGTAGCAATCAGCCCCAGCATTTT.

V is TRBV5-4 and J is TRBJ2-7; the match to TRBD2 covers 13 bases. V shed 5 bases and J 7 bases; nucleotides not matched to a gene: 6. The CDR3 is 14 amino acids. Germline CDR1 is SGHNT and CDR2 is YYREEE (reference sequence). The CDR3: CASSQGLAGREQYF. The CDR3 bases are TGTGCCAGCAGTCAGGGACTAGCGGGGCGGGAGCAGTACTTC. The full variable domain, with the rest looked up from reference TRBV5-4 and TRBJ2-7, is ETGVTQSPTHLIKTRGQQVTLRCSSQSGHNTVSWYQQALGQGPQFIFQYYREEENGRGNFPPRFSGLQFPNYSSELNVNALELDDSALYLCASSQGLAGREQYFGPGTRLTVT.